Below, one T cell receptor (beta chain) is given with its context. The CDR3 runs 14 residues. V dropped 0 bases and J dropped 5 bases, with 9 bases sitting between them. From germline, CDR1 is SGHDT and CDR2 YYEEEE. This specimen belongs to a study of T cells in tumors after PD-1 blockade. The overall study: Excluded were patients with checkpoint blockade, immunosuppressants, or radiotherapy or other anti-cancer therapy within 4 weeks. Either cemiplimab 350 mg every 2 weeks or pembrolizumab 200 mg every 3 weeks was given. Daily vismodegib 150 mg continued in a subset of anti-PD-1-treated patients.

Assay: immunoSEQ multiplex PCR; the TCRdb copy retains only in-frame clones and omits some. The table lists about 47,000 clones, approximately 75% of them singletons. The chain couples TRBV5-6 to TRBJ1-5; tentatively, D is TRBD1 (6 bases). The sequencing used PBMCs, collected before anti-PD-1 treatment. The sequence came from a human donor with basal cell carcinoma. CDR3 loop: CASSLGPGDQPQHF. In DNA, the CDR3 is TGTGCCAGCAGCTTGGGGCCAGGGGATCAGCCCCAGCATTTT. Drawing the rest from reference TRBV5-6 and TRBJ1-5, the complete variable domain is DAGVTQSPTHLIKTRGQQVTLRCSPKSGHDTVSWYQQALGQGPQFIFQYYEEEERQRGNFPDRFSGHQFPNYSSELNVNALLLGDSALYLCASSLGPGDQPQHFGDGTRLSIL.